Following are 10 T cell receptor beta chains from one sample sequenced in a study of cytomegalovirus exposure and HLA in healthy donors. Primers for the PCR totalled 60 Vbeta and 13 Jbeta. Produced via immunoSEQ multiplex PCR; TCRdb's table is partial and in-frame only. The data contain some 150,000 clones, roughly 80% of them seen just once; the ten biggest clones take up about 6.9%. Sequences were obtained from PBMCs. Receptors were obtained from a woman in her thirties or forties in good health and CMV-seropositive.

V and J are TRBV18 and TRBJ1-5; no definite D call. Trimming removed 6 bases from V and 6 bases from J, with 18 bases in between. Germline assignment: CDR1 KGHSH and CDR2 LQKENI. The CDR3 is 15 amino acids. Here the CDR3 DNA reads TGTGCCAGCTCCCCCCTGAGGGAGCTCTTTCAGCCCCAGCATTTT. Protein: CASSPLRELFQPQHF.

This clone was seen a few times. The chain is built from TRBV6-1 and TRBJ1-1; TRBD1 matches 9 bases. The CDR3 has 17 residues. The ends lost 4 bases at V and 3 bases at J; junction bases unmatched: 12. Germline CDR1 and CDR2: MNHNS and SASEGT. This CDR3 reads CASSAGQGPPVYTEAFF. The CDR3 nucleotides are TGTGCCAGCAGTGCCGGACAGGGGCCTCCGGTGTACACTGAAGCTTTCTTT.

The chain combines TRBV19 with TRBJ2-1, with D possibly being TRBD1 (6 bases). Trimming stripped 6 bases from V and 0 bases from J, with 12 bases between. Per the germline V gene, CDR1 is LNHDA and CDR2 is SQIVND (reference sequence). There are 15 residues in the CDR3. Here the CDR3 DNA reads TGTGCCAGTAGAGGAAGGGGGAGCTCCTACAATGAGCAGTTCTTC. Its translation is CASRGRGSSYNEQFF. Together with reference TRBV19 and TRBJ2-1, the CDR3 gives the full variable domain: DGGITQSPKYLFRKEGQNVTLSCEQNLNHDAMYWYRQDPGQGLRLIYYSQIVNDFQKGDIAEGYSVSREKKESFPLTVTSAQKNPTAFYLCASRGRGSSYNEQFFGPGTRLTVL.

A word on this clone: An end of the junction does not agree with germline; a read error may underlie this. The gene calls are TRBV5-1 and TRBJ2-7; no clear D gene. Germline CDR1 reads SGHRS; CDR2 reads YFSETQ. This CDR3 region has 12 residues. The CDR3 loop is CASSPERYERYF. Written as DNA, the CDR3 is TGCGCCAGCAGCCCGGAGAGATACGAGCGGTACTTC.

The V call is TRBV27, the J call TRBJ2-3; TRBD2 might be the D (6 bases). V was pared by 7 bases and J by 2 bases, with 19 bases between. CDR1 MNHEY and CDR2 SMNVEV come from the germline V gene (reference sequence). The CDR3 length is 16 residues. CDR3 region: CASTPRVWGLTDTQYF. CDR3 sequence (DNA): TGTGCCAGCACCCCACGTGTATGGGGACTCACAGATACGCAGTATTTT.

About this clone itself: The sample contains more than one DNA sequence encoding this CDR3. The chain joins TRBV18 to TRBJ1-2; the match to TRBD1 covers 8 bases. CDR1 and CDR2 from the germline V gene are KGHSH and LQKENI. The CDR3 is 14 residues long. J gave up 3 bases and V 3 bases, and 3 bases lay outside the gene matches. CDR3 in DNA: TGTGCCAGCTCACCCGGACAGGGTGACTATGGCTACACCTTC. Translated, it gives CASSPGQGDYGYTF.

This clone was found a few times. In DNA form, the CDR3 reads TGTGCCAGCAGTGACGATGCCGCTGGGCGGGGAGAACTGTTTTTT. Translating gives CASSDDAAGRGELFF. The V call is TRBV2, the J call TRBJ1-4; D uncertain. Germline V lookup: CDR1 SNHLY, CDR2 FYNNEI. Trimming left V 3 bases short and J 12 bases short, with 20 bases between. The CDR3 is 15 amino acids.

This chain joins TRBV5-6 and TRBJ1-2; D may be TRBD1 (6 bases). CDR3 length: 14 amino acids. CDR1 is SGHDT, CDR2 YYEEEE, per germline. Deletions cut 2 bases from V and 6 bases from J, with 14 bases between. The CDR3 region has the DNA TGTGCCAGCAGCTTTCTTGATGCAGGGGATGGCTACACCTTC. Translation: CASSFLDAGDGYTF. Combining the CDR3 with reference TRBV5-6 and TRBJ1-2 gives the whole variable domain DAGVTQSPTHLIKTRGQQVTLRCSPKSGHDTVSWYQQALGQGPQFIFQYYEEEERQRGNFPDRFSGHQFPNYSSELNVNALLLGDSALYLCASSFLDAGDGYTFGSGTRLTVV.

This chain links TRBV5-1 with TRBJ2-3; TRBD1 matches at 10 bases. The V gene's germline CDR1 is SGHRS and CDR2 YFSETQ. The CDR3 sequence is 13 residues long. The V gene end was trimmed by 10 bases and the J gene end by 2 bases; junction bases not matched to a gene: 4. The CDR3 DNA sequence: TGCGCCGGCGGGACAGGGGACACAGATACGCAGTATTTT. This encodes CAGGTGDTDTQYF.

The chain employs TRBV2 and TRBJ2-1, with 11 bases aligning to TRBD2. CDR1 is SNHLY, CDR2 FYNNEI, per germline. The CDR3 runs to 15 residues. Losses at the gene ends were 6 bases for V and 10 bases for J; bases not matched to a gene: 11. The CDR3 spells CASRRTSGGPPEQFF. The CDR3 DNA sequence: TGTGCCAGCAGACGAACTAGCGGGGGCCCTCCGGAGCAGTTCTTC. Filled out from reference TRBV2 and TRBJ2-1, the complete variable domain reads EPEVTQTPSHQVTQMGQEVILRCVPISNHLYFYWYRQILGQKVEFLVSFYNNEISEKSEIFDDQFSVERPDGSNFTLKIRSTKLEDSAMYFCASRRTSGGPPEQFFGPGTRLTVL.